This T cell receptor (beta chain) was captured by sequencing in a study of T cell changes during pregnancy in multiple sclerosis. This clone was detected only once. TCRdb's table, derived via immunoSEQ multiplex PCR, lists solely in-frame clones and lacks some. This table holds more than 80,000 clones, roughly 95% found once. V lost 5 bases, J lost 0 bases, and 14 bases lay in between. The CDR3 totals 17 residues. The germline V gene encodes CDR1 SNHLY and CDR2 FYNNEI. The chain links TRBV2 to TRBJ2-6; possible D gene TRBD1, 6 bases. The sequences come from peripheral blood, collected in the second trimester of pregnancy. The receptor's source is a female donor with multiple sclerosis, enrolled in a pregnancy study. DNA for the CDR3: TGTGCCAGCAGTAGCAGGGGTACGATCTCTGGGGCCAACGTCCTGACTTTC. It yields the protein CASSSRGTISGANVLTF.